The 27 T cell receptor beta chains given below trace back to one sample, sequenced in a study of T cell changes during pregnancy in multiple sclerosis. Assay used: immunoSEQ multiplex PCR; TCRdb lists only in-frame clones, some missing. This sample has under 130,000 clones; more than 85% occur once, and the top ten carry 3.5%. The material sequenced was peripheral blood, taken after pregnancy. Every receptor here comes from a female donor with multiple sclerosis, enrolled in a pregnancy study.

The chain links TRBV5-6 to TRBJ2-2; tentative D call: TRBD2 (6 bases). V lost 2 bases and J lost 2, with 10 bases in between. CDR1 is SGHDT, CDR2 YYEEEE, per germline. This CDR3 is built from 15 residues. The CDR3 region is CASSFGTYNTGELFF. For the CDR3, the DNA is TGTGCCAGCAGCTTCGGGACTTATAACACCGGGGAGCTGTTTTTT.

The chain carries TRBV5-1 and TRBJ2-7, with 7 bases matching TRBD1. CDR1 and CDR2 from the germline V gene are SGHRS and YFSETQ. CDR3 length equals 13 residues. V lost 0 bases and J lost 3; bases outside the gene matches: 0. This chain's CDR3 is CASSLDRGYEQYF. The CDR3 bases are TGCGCCAGCAGCTTGGACAGGGGCTACGAGCAGTACTTC.

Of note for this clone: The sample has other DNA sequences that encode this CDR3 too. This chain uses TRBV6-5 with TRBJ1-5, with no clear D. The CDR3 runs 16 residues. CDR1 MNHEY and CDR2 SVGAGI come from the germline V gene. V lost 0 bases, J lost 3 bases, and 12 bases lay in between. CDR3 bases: TGTGCCAGCAGTTACTCGAGGGAGGCCTCCAATCAGCCCCAGCATTTT. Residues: CASSYSREASNQPQHF.

This CDR3 reads CASSQDGRPIGFAFF. CDR3 nucleotide sequence: TGCGCCAGCAGCCAAGATGGGAGGCCAATTGGATTTGCGTTCTTC. V gene TRBV4-1 combines with J gene TRBJ2-1; D might be TRBD2 (6 bases). Germline V gene lookup returns CDR1 MGHRA and CDR2 YSYEKL. This CDR3 is 15 amino acids long. V was trimmed by 0 bases and J by 15 bases, leaving 21 bases between them.

This CDR3 reads CVTTGQENSPLHF. CDR3 nucleotides: TGTGTTACAACGGGACAGGAAAATTCACCCCTCCACTTT. The genes are TRBV2 and TRBJ1-6; TRBD1 matches at 8 bases. The CDR3 extends over 13 amino acids. Per germline, CDR1 SNHLY and CDR2 FYNNEI.

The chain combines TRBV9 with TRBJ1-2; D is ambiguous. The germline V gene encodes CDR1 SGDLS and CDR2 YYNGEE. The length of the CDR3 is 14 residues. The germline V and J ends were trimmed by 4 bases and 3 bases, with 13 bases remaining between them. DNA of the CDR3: TGTGCCAGCAGCCAAAGAGGGAGGGACTATGGCTACACCTTC. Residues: CASSQRGRDYGYTF.

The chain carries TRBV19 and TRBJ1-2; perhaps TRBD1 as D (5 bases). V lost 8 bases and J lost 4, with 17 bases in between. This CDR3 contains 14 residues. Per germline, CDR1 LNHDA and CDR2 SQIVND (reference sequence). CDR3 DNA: TGTGCCAGTCAGGACCGACAGAATCTCTATGGCTACACCTTC. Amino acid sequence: CASQDRQNLYGYTF.

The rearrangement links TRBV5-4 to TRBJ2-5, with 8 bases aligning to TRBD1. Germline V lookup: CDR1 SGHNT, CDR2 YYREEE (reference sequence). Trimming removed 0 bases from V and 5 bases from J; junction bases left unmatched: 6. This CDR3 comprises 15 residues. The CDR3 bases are TGTGCCAGCAGCTTGGACGGCAGGGGGCGTGAGACCCAGTACTTC. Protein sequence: CASSLDGRGRETQYF.

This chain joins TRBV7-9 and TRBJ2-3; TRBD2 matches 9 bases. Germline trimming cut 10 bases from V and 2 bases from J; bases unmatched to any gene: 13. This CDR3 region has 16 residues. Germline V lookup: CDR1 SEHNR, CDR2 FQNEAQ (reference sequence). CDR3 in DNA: TGTGCCACCCTACCCCCTAGCGGGGAACCCACAGATACGCAGTATTTT. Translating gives CATLPPSGEPTDTQYF.

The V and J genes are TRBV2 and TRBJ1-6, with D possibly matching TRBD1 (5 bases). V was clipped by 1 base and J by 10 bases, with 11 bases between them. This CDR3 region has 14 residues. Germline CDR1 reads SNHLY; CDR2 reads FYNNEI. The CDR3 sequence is CASSEGRGGSPLHF. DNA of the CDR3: TGTGCCAGCAGTGAAGGAAGGGGTGGGTCACCCCTCCACTTT. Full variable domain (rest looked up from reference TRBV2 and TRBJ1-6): EPEVTQTPSHQVTQMGQEVILRCVPISNHLYFYWYRQILGQKVEFLVSFYNNEISEKSEIFDDQFSVERPDGSNFTLKIRSTKLEDSAMYFCASSEGRGGSPLHFGNGTRLTVT.

The CDR3 sequence is CASGRQGAGAEAFF. In DNA form, the CDR3 reads TGTGCTAGTGGTCGGCAGGGGGCTGGGGCTGAAGCTTTCTTT. The rearrangement uses TRBV12-5 and TRBJ1-1, with 8 bases identical to TRBD1. The CDR3 covers 14 residues. V was clipped by 5 bases and J by 6 bases; unmatched bases: 8. Germline V CDR1 and CDR2: LGHNT, FRNRAP.

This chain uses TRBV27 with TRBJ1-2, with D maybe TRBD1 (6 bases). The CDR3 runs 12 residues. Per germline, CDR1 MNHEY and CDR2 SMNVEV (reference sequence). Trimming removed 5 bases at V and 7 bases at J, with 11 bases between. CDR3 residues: CASSPQGFGYTF. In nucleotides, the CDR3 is TGTGCCAGCAGTCCCCAGGGGTTTGGCTACACCTTC.

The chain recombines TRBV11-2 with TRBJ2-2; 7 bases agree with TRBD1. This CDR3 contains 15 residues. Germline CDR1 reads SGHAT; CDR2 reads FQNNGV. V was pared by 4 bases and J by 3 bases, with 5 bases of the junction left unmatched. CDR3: CASSSTGRDTGELFF. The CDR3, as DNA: TGTGCCAGCAGCTCGACAGGGAGAGACACCGGGGAGCTGTTTTTT. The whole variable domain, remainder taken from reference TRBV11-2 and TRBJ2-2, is EAGVAQSPRYKIIEKRQSVAFWCNPISGHATLYWYQQILGQGPKLLIQFQNNGVVDDSQLPKDRFSAERLKGVDSTLKIQPAKLEDSAVYLCASSSTGRDTGELFFGEGSRLTVL.

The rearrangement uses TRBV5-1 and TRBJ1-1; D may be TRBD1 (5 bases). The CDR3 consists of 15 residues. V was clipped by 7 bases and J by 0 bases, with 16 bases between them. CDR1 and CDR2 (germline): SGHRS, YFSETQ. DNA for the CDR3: TGCGCCAGCCGCACGGGTCAGGGAATGAACACTGAAGCTTTCTTT. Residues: CASRTGQGMNTEAFF.

The CDR3 DNA is TGTGCCAGCAGCCAGGGGACCGGGGAGCTGTTTTTT. This encodes CASSQGTGELFF. The rearrangement links TRBV11-2 to TRBJ2-2; D is perhaps TRBD1 (6 bases). Germline V gene lookup returns CDR1 SGHAT and CDR2 FQNNGV. Trimming shortened V by 5 bases and J by 5 bases, and 6 bases separated the two germline ends. The CDR3 is 12 residues long.

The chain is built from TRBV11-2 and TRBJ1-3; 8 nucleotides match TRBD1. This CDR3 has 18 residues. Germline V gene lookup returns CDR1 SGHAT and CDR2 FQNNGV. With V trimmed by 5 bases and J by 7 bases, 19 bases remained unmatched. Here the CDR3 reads CASSPPRWQGAVGNTIYF. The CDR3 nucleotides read TGTGCCAGCAGCCCCCCCAGATGGCAGGGGGCCGTTGGGAACACCATATATTTT.

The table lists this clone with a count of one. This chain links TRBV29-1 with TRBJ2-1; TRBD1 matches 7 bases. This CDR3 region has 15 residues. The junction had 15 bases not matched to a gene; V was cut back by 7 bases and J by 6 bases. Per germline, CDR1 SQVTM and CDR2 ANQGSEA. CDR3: CSASDRQGNSNEQFF. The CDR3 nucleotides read TGCAGCGCTTCCGACAGACAGGGTAATTCCAATGAGCAGTTCTTC.

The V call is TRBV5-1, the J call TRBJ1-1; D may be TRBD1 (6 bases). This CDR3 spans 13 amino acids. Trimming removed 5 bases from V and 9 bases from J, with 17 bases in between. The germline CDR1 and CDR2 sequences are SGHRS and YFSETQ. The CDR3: CASRIPSDSKAFF. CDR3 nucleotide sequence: TGCGCCAGCAGAATCCCATCGGACAGCAAAGCTTTCTTT.

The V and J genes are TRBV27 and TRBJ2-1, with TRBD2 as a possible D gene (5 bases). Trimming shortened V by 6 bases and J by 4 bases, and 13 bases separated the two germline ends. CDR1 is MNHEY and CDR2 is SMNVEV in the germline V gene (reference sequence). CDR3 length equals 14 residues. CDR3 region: CASSSFGSYNEQFF. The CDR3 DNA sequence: TGTGCCAGCAGCAGTTTTGGGAGTTACAATGAGCAGTTCTTC.

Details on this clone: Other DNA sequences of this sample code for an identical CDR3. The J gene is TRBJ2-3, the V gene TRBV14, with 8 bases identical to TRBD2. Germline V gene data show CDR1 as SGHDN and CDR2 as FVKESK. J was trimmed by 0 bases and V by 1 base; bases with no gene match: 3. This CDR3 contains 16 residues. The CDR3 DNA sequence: TGTGCCAGCAGCCAAGGCCTAGCGGGCAGCACAGATACGCAGTATTTT. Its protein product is CASSQGLAGSTDTQYF. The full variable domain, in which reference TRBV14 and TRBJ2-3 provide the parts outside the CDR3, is EAGVTQFPSHSVIEKGQTVTLRCDPISGHDNLYWYRRVMGKEIKFLLHFVKESKQDESGMPNNRFLAERTGGTYSTLKVQPAELEDSGVYFCASSQGLAGSTDTQYFGPGTRLTVL.

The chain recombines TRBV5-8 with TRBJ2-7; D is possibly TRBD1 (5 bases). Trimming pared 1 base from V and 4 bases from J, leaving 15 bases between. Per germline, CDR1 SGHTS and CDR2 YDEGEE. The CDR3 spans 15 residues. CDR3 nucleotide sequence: TGTGCCAGCAGCTTGAATAGCCAGGGAATTTACGAGCAGTACTTC. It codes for CASSLNSQGIYEQYF.

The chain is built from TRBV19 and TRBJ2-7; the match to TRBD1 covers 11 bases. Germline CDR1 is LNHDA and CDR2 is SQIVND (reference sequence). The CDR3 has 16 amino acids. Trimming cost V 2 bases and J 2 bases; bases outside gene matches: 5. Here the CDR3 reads CASSIYRTGGTYEQYF. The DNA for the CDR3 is TGTGCCAGTAGTATATACCGGACAGGGGGCACCTACGAGCAGTACTTC.

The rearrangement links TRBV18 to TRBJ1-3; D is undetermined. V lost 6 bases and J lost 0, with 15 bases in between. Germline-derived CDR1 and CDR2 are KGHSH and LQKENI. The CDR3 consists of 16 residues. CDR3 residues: CASSPPLVYSGNTIYF. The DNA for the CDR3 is TGTGCCAGCTCCCCTCCCTTGGTCTACTCTGGAAACACCATATATTTT.

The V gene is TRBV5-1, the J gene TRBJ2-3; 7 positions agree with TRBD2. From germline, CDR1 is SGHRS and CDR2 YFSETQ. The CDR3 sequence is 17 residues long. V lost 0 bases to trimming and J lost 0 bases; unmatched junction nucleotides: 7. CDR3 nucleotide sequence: TGCGCCAGCAGCTTGGGGGCTAGCGGACGTAGCACAGATACGCAGTATTTT. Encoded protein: CASSLGASGRSTDTQYF.

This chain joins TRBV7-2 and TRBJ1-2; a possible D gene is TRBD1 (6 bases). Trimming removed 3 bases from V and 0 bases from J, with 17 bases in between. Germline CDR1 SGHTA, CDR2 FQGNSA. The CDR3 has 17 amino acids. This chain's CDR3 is CASSFRRGRGPNYGYTF. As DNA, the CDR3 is TGTGCCAGCAGCTTTAGACGGGGCAGGGGCCCTAACTATGGCTACACCTTC.

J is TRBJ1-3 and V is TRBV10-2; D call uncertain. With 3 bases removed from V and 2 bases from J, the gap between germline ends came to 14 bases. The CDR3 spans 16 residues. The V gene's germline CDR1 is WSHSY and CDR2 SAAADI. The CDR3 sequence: CASSDTGRGAGNTIYF. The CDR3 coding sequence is TGCGCCAGCAGTGACACCGGTCGGGGAGCTGGAAACACCATATATTTT.

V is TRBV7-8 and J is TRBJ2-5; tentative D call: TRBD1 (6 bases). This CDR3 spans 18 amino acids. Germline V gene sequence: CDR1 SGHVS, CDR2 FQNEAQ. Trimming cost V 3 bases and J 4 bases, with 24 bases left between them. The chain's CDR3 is CASSFGPDRQGYRETQYF. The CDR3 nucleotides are TGTGCCAGCAGCTTCGGGCCGGATCGCCAGGGGTATCGAGAGACCCAGTACTTC.